Reported below is one T cell receptor (beta chain). This entry comes from a study of T cell responses to AZD1222 COVID-19 vaccine. Sequencing used immunoSEQ multiplex PCR; TCRdb keeps in-frame clones, though not all of them. This table holds over 110,000 clones, about nine tenths found once. Second doses were pooled across both intervals (about 4 or about 12 weeks). V gave up 11 bases and J gave up 0 bases, with 7 bases separating them. There are 11 residues in the CDR3. This TCR was sampled from an adult who received the AZD1222 COVID-19 vaccine. This sample comprised peripheral blood, obtained 28 days after the second AZD1222 dose. This chain connects TRBV23-1 to TRBJ1-1, with no clear D. TRBV23-1 carries the ORF label, with uncertain function. The CDR3: CALPVNTEAFF. The CDR3 nucleotides are TGCGCCCTACCTGTGAACACTGAAGCTTTCTTT.